Below are 14 T cell receptor beta chains sequenced from a single sample in a study of blood T cell repertoires in COVID-19. Clones were sequenced by immunoSEQ multiplex PCR, and TCRdb holds only the in-frame ones, with some missing. The sample consists of about 250,000 clones, 70% to 90% of them appearing once. Sequenced input: peripheral blood. Receptors originate from a man aged 18 to 30 with active or convalescent COVID-19.

V gene TRBV7-6 combines with J gene TRBJ2-6, with D perhaps matching TRBD1 (5 bases). This CDR3 spans 17 amino acids. The V end was cut by 0 bases, the J end by 4 bases, with 13 bases between. Germline V CDR1 and CDR2: SGHVS, FNYEAQ. The chain's CDR3 is CASSLAVKGAGANVLTF. CDR3 nucleotide sequence: TGTGCCAGCAGCTTAGCGGTTAAAGGGGCCGGGGCCAACGTCCTGACTTTC.

V usage is TRBV15 and J usage is TRBJ1-5; 7 bases agree with TRBD1. Germline V CDR1 and CDR2: LNHNV, YYDKDF (reference sequence). Trimming cost V 4 bases and J 4 bases; bases outside gene matches: 7. This CDR3 is built from 15 residues. CDR3 bases: TGTGCCACCAGCACTACAGGGGAAATAAATCAGCCCCAGCATTTT. It yields the protein CATSTTGEINQPQHF. Combining the CDR3 with reference TRBV15 and TRBJ1-5 gives the whole variable domain DAMVIQNPRYQVTQFGKPVTLSCSQTLNHNVMYWYQQKSSQAPKLLFHYYDKDFNNEADTPDNFQSRRPNTSFCFLDIRSPGLGDTAMYLCATSTTGEINQPQHFGDGTRLSIL.

The CDR3 here is CASSDIGNTIYF. In nucleotides, the CDR3 is TGTGCCAGCAGCGACATTGGAAACACCATATATTTT. The chain uses TRBV2 and TRBJ1-3; D uncertain. The V end was cut by 6 bases, the J end by 3 bases, with 6 bases between. Germline CDR1 SNHLY, CDR2 FYNNEI. The CDR3 spans 12 residues.

J is TRBJ1-5 and V is TRBV18; D is possibly TRBD1 (5 bases). Germline V lookup: CDR1 KGHSH, CDR2 LQKENI. This CDR3 has 16 residues. Trimming took 5 bases from V and 7 from J, leaving 21 bases between them. The CDR3 loop reads CASSGTRGASGQPQHF. CDR3 DNA: TGTGCCAGCTCAGGGACCCGCGGGGCCAGCGGCCAGCCCCAGCATTTT.

The gene calls are TRBV15 and TRBJ1-4; D possibly corresponds to TRBD1 (5 bases). The ends were cut back, 5 bases at V and 8 bases at J, with 15 bases in the middle. CDR3 length: 14 residues. CDR1 and CDR2 from the germline V gene are LNHNV and YYDKDF (reference sequence). CDR3 sequence: CATSGRGAGEKLFF. CDR3 sequence (DNA): TGTGCCACCAGCGGCCGCGGGGCCGGGGAAAAACTGTTTTTT.

This sequence joins TRBV27 and TRBJ1-2; 9 bases match TRBD1. The V segment lost 5 bases and the J segment 3 bases; nucleotides outside the gene matches: 4. CDR3 length: 14 amino acids. The germline V gene has CDR1 MNHEY and CDR2 SMNVEV (reference sequence). CDR3 in DNA: TGTGCCAGCAGTCGCGACAGGGGGGACTATGGCTACACCTTC. Protein: CASSRDRGDYGYTF.

The gene calls are TRBV20-1 and TRBJ2-3; maybe TRBD2 (5 bases). CDR3 size: 11 residues. Deletions cut 3 bases from V and 6 bases from J, with 7 bases between. The germline gives CDR1 DFQATT, CDR2 SNEGSKA (reference sequence). The CDR3 sequence: CSASPGDTQYF. In nucleotides, the CDR3 is TGCAGTGCTAGCCCGGGGGATACGCAGTATTTT.

The genes are TRBV13 and TRBJ1-2; 9 bases line up with TRBD1. The CDR3 has 15 residues. Germline assignment: CDR1 PRHDT and CDR2 FYEKMQ (reference sequence). V lost 4 bases and J lost 7; bases outside the gene matches: 10. The CDR3 loop reads CASSWITGTGSGYTF. The CDR3 DNA is TGTGCCAGCAGCTGGATCACCGGGACAGGGAGTGGCTACACCTTC.

This clone was counted between two and nine times. This chain joins TRBV5-8 and TRBJ2-7; 7 positions agree with TRBD1. V shed 4 bases, J shed 7 bases, and the junction held 11 bases outside the gene matches. Germline V lookup: CDR1 SGHTS, CDR2 YDEGEE. The CDR3 runs to 14 residues. The CDR3, as DNA: TGTGCCAGCAGCGATCGACAGGGACGACATGAGCAGTACTTC. Its translation: CASSDRQGRHEQYF.

This chain connects TRBV28 to TRBJ1-5, with D possibly TRBD1 on 6 matching bases. Germline-derived CDR1 and CDR2 are MDHEN and SYDVKM. This CDR3 is 14 amino acids long. V lost 8 bases, J lost 6 bases, and 17 bases lay in between. The CDR3 sequence is CASQPLRGVQPQHF. Written as DNA, the CDR3 is TGTGCCAGCCAGCCTCTCAGGGGCGTTCAGCCCCAGCATTTT.

V is TRBV9 and J is TRBJ1-3; TRBD1 might be the D (6 bases). Germline CDR1 SGDLS, CDR2 YYNGEE. V shed 5 bases and J shed 0 bases, with 15 bases lying between them. This CDR3 is 16 amino acids long. As DNA, the CDR3 is TGTGCCAGCAGTGCTACAGGGATACTCTCTGGAAACACCATATATTTT. Translating it yields CASSATGILSGNTIYF.

This rearrangement joins TRBV6-2 or TRBV6-3 to TRBJ1-1; 9 nucleotides agree with TRBD1. J lost 3 bases, V lost 2 bases, and 7 bases had no gene match. Germline CDR1 reads MNHEY; CDR2 reads SVGEGT. The CDR3 contains 16 residues. The CDR3 DNA reads TGTGCCAGCAGTTACCCGGGACAGGGTTCGGACACTGAAGCTTTCTTT. It codes for CASSYPGQGSDTEAFF.

This sequence joins TRBV28 and TRBJ1-5, with 7 bases that match TRBD1. Germline V gene sequence: CDR1 MDHEN, CDR2 SYDVKM. CDR3 length: 16 amino acids. The ends lost 2 bases at V and 10 bases at J; junction bases unmatched: 14. The CDR3 coding sequence is TGTGCCAGCAGTTTAGCGCTACCGGGACAGTCGGCTCCCCAGCATTTT. Amino acid sequence: CASSLALPGQSAPQHF.

This chain joins TRBV5-3 and TRBJ2-3; D gene uncertain. TRBV5-3 is an ORF; its function is uncertain. This CDR3 region has 14 residues. Deletions cut 4 bases from V and 0 bases from J, with 9 bases between. The CDR3: CARSRPRSTDTQYF. In nucleotides, the CDR3 is TGTGCCAGAAGCCGACCCAGGAGCACAGATACGCAGTATTTT.